One and the same sample provided the 30 T cell receptor beta chains below, sequenced in a study of cytomegalovirus exposure and HLA in healthy donors. The PCR contained 60 Vbeta and 13 Jbeta primers. Clones were read by immunoSEQ multiplex PCR, and TCRdb kept only the in-frame ones, dropping some. The sample consists of some 200,000 clones, 70% of them appearing once. Sequenced material: PBMCs. The source of these receptors is a man between 35 and 55 years old in good health and CMV-seropositive.

The rearrangement joins TRBV20-1 to TRBJ2-3, with D possibly matching TRBD2 (6 bases). Germline CDR1 and CDR2: DFQATT and SNEGSKA (reference sequence). Trimming pared 6 bases from V and 10 bases from J, leaving 11 bases between. The CDR3 sequence is 10 residues long. CDR3 bases: TGCAGTGCCTGGGGGGTTCCGCAGTATTTT. It codes for CSAWGVPQYF.

The count of this clone is one. The rearrangement uses TRBV6-5 and TRBJ2-3; TRBD1 agrees at 8 bases. CDR1 MNHEY and CDR2 SVGAGI come from the germline V gene. The CDR3 has 15 amino acids. The V gene end was trimmed by 6 bases and the J gene end by 3 bases; junction bases not matched to a gene: 8. CDR3 region: CASSSPRQGTDTQYF. The CDR3 coding sequence is TGTGCCAGCAGCTCACCTCGACAGGGGACAGATACGCAGTATTTT.

This clone was picked up one time. The chain has TRBV29-1 and TRBJ2-7; 9 bases map to TRBD1. CDR1 is SQVTM, CDR2 ANQGSEA, per germline. CDR3 length equals 13 residues. Trimming at V came to 7 bases and at J to 6 bases, leaving 10 bases not matched to a gene. The CDR3 loop is CSAPGQGSSEQYF. In nucleotides, the CDR3 is TGCAGCGCGCCGGGACAGGGTTCTTCCGAGCAGTACTTC.

The rearrangement links TRBV28 to TRBJ2-7; 9 positions match TRBD1. The CDR3 sequence is 15 residues long. Germline V lookup: CDR1 MDHEN, CDR2 SYDVKM. V lost 8 bases and J lost 0; bases outside the gene matches: 8. CDR3 region: CASRDRAINSYEQYF. The CDR3 DNA reads as TGTGCCAGCCGGGACAGGGCTATAAACTCCTACGAGCAGTACTTC.

V usage is TRBV4-2 and J usage is TRBJ2-7; 8 bases line up with TRBD2. The CDR3 is 14 residues long. CDR1 is LGHNA and CDR2 is YNFKEQ in the germline V gene. The V gene end was trimmed by 1 base and the J gene end by 6 bases; junction bases not matched to a gene: 5. The CDR3 DNA reads as TGTGCCAGCAGCCAAGCCGGGACTAGAGGCGAGCAGTACTTC. It yields the protein CASSQAGTRGEQYF.

V and J are TRBV5-1 and TRBJ2-5; possibly TRBD1 for D (6 bases). The CDR3 loop spans 18 amino acids. Germline V gene data show CDR1 as SGHRS and CDR2 as YFSETQ. Trimming stripped 0 bases from V and 2 bases from J, with 20 bases between. The CDR3: CASSLGARGRTNQETQYF. The DNA for the CDR3 is TGCGCCAGCAGCTTGGGGGCCAGGGGCCGCACAAATCAAGAGACCCAGTACTTC.

This clone was seen a handful of times. Written as DNA, the CDR3 is TGCGCCAGCAGCCTTAGCGGGGGGGCCGTCAATGAGCAGTTCTTC. Its protein product is CASSLSGGAVNEQFF. The chain uses TRBV5-1 and TRBJ2-1; 11 bases agree with TRBD2. The J segment lost 6 bases and the V segment lost 4 bases, leaving 6 bases of the junction unmatched. Germline CDR1 is SGHRS and CDR2 is YFSETQ. The CDR3 loop spans 15 amino acids.

This clone occurred once. The rearrangement joins TRBV7-3 to TRBJ2-3, with 7 positions matching TRBD1. Trimming at V came to 4 bases and at J to 7 bases, leaving 8 bases not matched to a gene. CDR1 SGHTA and CDR2 FQGTGA come from the germline V gene. The CDR3 runs 14 residues. The CDR3 bases are TGTGCCAGCAGCTCGGACAGGCTTCCGAATACGCAGTATTTT. Translated, it gives CASSSDRLPNTQYF.

The rearrangement joins TRBV7-2 to TRBJ1-1; D ambiguous. The CDR3 contains 15 residues. Looked up from germline, CDR1 is SGHTA and CDR2 is FQGNSA. Trimming removed 0 bases at V and 1 base at J, with 9 bases between. The CDR3 protein is CASSLASERNTEAFF. CDR3 DNA sequence: TGTGCCAGCAGCTTAGCTTCAGAAAGGAACACTGAAGCTTTCTTT.

The chain uses TRBV9 and TRBJ1-2, with D possibly matching TRBD1 (6 bases). CDR1 and CDR2 (germline): SGDLS, YYNGEE. The V gene lost 4 bases and the J gene lost 8 bases, with 15 bases spanning the gap. The CDR3 sequence is 13 residues long. Here the CDR3 DNA reads TGTGCCAGCAGCCCAACTACAGGGTACGGCTACACCTTC. Protein product: CASSPTTGYGYTF.

This chain connects TRBV2 to TRBJ2-7, with TRBD1 matching 7 bases. The V and J ends lost 7 bases and 2 bases, in that order; junction bases with no gene match: 8. This CDR3 spans 14 amino acids. Germline V lookup: CDR1 SNHLY, CDR2 FYNNEI. The CDR3 here is CASMSGTVTYEQYF. CDR3 coding DNA: TGTGCCAGCATGAGTGGGACAGTAACCTACGAGCAGTACTTC.

This clone was detected a few times. The J gene is TRBJ2-1, the V gene TRBV27, with TRBD2 identical over 10 bases. The length of the CDR3 is 15 residues. CDR1 is MNHEY and CDR2 is SMNVEV in the germline V gene (reference sequence). Trimming at V came to 2 bases and at J to 9 bases, leaving 7 bases not matched to a gene. CDR3 sequence reads: CASSLASGGSFEQFF. CDR3 bases: TGTGCCAGCAGTTTAGCTAGCGGGGGATCCTTTGAGCAGTTCTTC.

This clone was observed a few times. The rearrangement uses TRBV18 and TRBJ1-2; a possible D gene is TRBD1 (6 bases). The CDR3 is 13 residues long. Trimming removed 6 bases at V and 4 bases at J, with 12 bases between. Germline values: CDR1 KGHSH, CDR2 LQKENI. Here the CDR3 DNA reads TGTGCCAGCTCTTCGCAGGGGAGCTATGGCTACACCTTC. This encodes CASSSQGSYGYTF.

This clone was seen only once. This chain links TRBV28 with TRBJ2-3; the D is unclear. CDR1 MDHEN and CDR2 SYDVKM come from the germline V gene. The V end lost 6 bases, the J end lost 0 bases, and 16 bases lay between the germline ends. The CDR3 sequence is 16 residues long. The chain's CDR3 is CASSRFRRSSTDTQYF. CDR3 bases: TGTGCCAGCAGCCGCTTTAGGCGGTCTAGCACAGATACGCAGTATTTT. The full variable domain, with the rest looked up from reference TRBV28 and TRBJ2-3, is DVKVTQSSRYLVKRTGEKVFLECVQDMDHENMFWYRQDPGLGLRLIYFSYDVKMKEKGDIPEGYSVSREKKERFSLILESASTNQTSMYLCASSRFRRSSTDTQYFGPGTRLTVL.

This clone has just a few counts. This chain uses TRBV5-6 with TRBJ2-7; a possible D gene is TRBD2 (5 bases). V lost 2 bases and J lost 2, with 17 bases in between. The germline V gene has CDR1 SGHDT and CDR2 YYEEEE. The CDR3 consists of 16 residues. The CDR3 region is CASSLEGSKRPYEQYF. The CDR3 DNA reads as TGTGCCAGCAGCTTAGAGGGATCAAAGCGGCCCTACGAGCAGTACTTC.

J is TRBJ1-5 and V is TRBV7-9; no reliable D call. The germline V gene encodes CDR1 SEHNR and CDR2 FQNEAQ (reference sequence). Between the trimmed V and J ends, which lost 1 base and 0 bases, there was a span of 7 bases. This CDR3 has 15 residues. In DNA, the CDR3 is TGTGCCAGCAGCTTAGGGCAGAATAGCAATCAGCCCCAGCATTTT. Translation gives CASSLGQNSNQPQHF.

The chain joins TRBV2 to TRBJ1-3; D call uncertain. Germline CDR1 SNHLY, CDR2 FYNNEI. V was trimmed by 3 bases and J by 4 bases, leaving 10 bases between them. CDR3 size: 14 residues. Written as DNA, the CDR3 is TGTGCCAGCAGTGATTTAGCAAGGGGAAACACCATATATTTT. Protein sequence: CASSDLARGNTIYF.

The chain links TRBV6-6 to TRBJ2-7; 10 nucleotides align to TRBD1. The CDR3 sequence is 12 residues long. Trimming removed 7 bases from V and 8 bases from J; junction bases left unmatched: 5. Per germline, CDR1 MNHNY and CDR2 SVGAGI (reference sequence). CDR3 bases: TGTGCCAGCAAGGGACAGGGGTTCCAGCAGTACTTC. Encoded protein: CASKGQGFQQYF.

This chain joins TRBV7-9 and TRBJ1-5, with D perhaps TRBD1 (5 bases). V dropped 1 base and J dropped 5 bases, with 9 bases sitting between them. Germline CDR1 and CDR2: SEHNR and FQNEAQ (reference sequence). CDR3 length: 14 residues. The CDR3 sequence is CASSLGLGDQPQHF. The CDR3 nucleotides read TGTGCCAGCAGCTTAGGTTTAGGGGATCAGCCCCAGCATTTT.

This clone was found a few times. This chain connects TRBV5-1 to TRBJ2-3; no clear D gene. Germline values: CDR1 SGHRS, CDR2 YFSETQ. CDR3 size: 13 residues. Trimming removed 3 bases at V and 2 bases at J, with 7 bases between. CDR3 nucleotide sequence: TGCGCCAGCAGCTCCGTTCCCACAGATACGCAGTATTTT. This translates into CASSSVPTDTQYF.

The J gene is TRBJ1-6, the V gene TRBV7-9; 9 bases fit TRBD1. Germline V gives CDR1 SEHNR, CDR2 FQNEAQ (reference sequence). V shed 3 bases and J 10 bases; nucleotides not matched to a gene: 4. The CDR3 sequence is 14 residues long. Here the CDR3 DNA reads TGTGCCAGCAGCTTGGACAGGGGAGGGTCACCCCTCCACTTT. Translated, it gives CASSLDRGGSPLHF.

This chain connects TRBV7-9 to TRBJ2-5; D is unclear. The J call may be faulty, since TRBJ2-7 better matches the DNA end. The length of the CDR3 is 11 residues. Germline V CDR1 and CDR2: SEHNR, FQNEAQ (reference sequence). Here the CDR3 reads CASSLTYEQYF. Here the CDR3 DNA reads TGTGCCAGCAGCTTAACCTACGAGCAGTACTTC.

This clone occurred once. The gene calls are TRBV5-1 and TRBJ1-5; maybe TRBD1 (5 bases). The CDR3 has 15 amino acids. Germline loops: CDR1 SGHRS, CDR2 YFSETQ. Deletions cut 4 bases from V and 4 bases from J, with 15 bases between. The CDR3 loop reads CASSQLGGSNQPQHF. CDR3 coding DNA: TGCGCCAGCAGCCAGCTGGGGGGGTCGAATCAGCCCCAGCATTTT.

V is TRBV2 and J is TRBJ2-1; 7 nucleotides align to TRBD2. The CDR3 is made up of 15 amino acids. The junction had 6 bases not matched to a gene; V was cut back by 2 bases and J by 5 bases. Germline lookup yields CDR1 SNHLY and CDR2 FYNNEI. The CDR3 DNA reads as TGTGCCAGCAGTGAAATTGCGGGGGAGAACAATGAGCAGTTCTTC. It encodes CASSEIAGENNEQFF.

CDR3 sequence reads: CASSLVGQRGTFYNEQFF. In DNA, the CDR3 is TGTGCCAGCAGCTTAGTGGGCCAGCGGGGGACCTTTTACAATGAGCAGTTCTTC. The rearrangement joins TRBV11-2 to TRBJ2-1; TRBD2 aligns across 8 bases. The CDR3 contains 18 residues. CDR1 is SGHAT and CDR2 is FQNNGV in the germline V gene. V shed 1 base and J 4 bases; nucleotides not matched to a gene: 12.

The CDR3 bases are TGCGCCAGCAGCTCGGACAGGGATGATGGCTACACCTTC. It codes for CASSSDRDDGYTF. This chain links TRBV5-1 with TRBJ1-2; 8 bases are a match to TRBD1. Trimming took 3 bases from V and 6 from J; bases not matched to a gene: 4. The CDR3 is 13 amino acids. Germline V CDR1 and CDR2: SGHRS, YFSETQ.

This sequence joins TRBV7-7 and TRBJ2-5, with D perhaps TRBD2 (5 bases). Germline assignment: CDR1 SSHAT and CDR2 FNYEAQ (reference sequence). The CDR3 totals 14 residues. V was clipped by 3 bases and J by 5 bases, with 13 bases between them. In nucleotides, the CDR3 is TGTGCCAGCAGCTTCAGCGGTGAAAGGGAGACCCAGTACTTC. As protein: CASSFSGERETQYF.

The chain links TRBV5-1 to TRBJ2-5, with TRBD2 matching over 7 bases. Germline V gene lookup returns CDR1 SGHRS and CDR2 YFSETQ. Losses at the gene ends were 0 bases for V and 5 bases for J; bases not matched to a gene: 10. The CDR3 has 16 residues. The CDR3 DNA reads TGCGCCAGCAGCTTGGCCGGGCGGGGAGCGGGGGAGACCCAGTACTTC. Residues: CASSLAGRGAGETQYF.

The chain uses TRBV19 and TRBJ2-7; 8 bases are a match to TRBD1. Per the germline V gene, CDR1 is LNHDA and CDR2 is SQIVND (reference sequence). This CDR3 region has 16 residues. V trimming: 5 bases; J trimming: 2 bases; junction bases outside the gene matches: 11. The CDR3 DNA follows: TGTGCCAGTAGTGCGGGACAGGCAATAGGTGCCTACGAGCAGTACTTC. This translates into CASSAGQAIGAYEQYF.

The chain recombines TRBV7-8 with TRBJ2-7, with 8 bases lining up with TRBD1. The CDR3 is made up of 17 amino acids. Losses at the gene ends were 1 base for V and 4 bases for J; bases not matched to a gene: 12. Germline V gene lookup returns CDR1 SGHVS and CDR2 FQNEAQ. DNA of the CDR3: TGTGCCAGCAGCTTAGAGAGTGTGGGACAGGTAGAGTACGAGCAGTACTTC. This gives the protein CASSLESVGQVEYEQYF.